This T cell receptor beta chain was identified in a study of blood T cell repertoires in COVID-19. This CDR3 is 13 amino acids long. Germline V gene data show CDR1 as MNHEY and CDR2 as SVGAGI. V was shortened by 4 bases and J by 1 base, with 5 bases between the two germline ends. Some clones are missing from TCRdb's copy, which holds only in-frame ones; the method was immunoSEQ multiplex PCR. The table records 200,000 to 250,000 clones, approximately 91% of them present only once. Sequenced material: peripheral blood. This chain uses TRBV6-5 with TRBJ2-4; D remains unclear. The sequence came from a woman aged 40 to 50 with acute or convalescent COVID-19. This CDR3 reads CASSSLAKNIQYF. The DNA of the CDR3 is TGTGCCAGCAGTTCCCTGGCCAAAAACATTCAGTACTTC.